Shown below are 32 T cell receptor beta chains from a single sample sequenced in a study of human T cells and chemical hapten exposure (dated by TCRdb to the early 2020s). Libraries came from RACE. TCRdb records NextSeq 500 as the sequencer. TCRdb reanalyzed the raw reads on its own, using fastp at Q25 for trimming and MiXCR for clone calling, and kept in-frame beta chains. Every CDR3 protein is listed once, alongside the most common genes and DNA of its rows. Present in this sample are some 97,000 distinct CDR3 sequences, roughly 27% of which were seen just once. Clones ranked in the top ten supply about 9.3% of the sample. Interpreted using the paper, the time point label stands for: patch test 3, about 24 weeks after DPC sensitization. The sample's treatment or condition label, in plain terms: therapeutic diphenylcyclopropenone sensitization with weekly scalp DPC. The specimen was whole blood, collected in connection with sensitization to the hapten diphenylcyclopropenone (DPC). These TCRs come from a man between 40 and 49 years old with alopecia areata. Some clones in this sample may be carry-over from other donors' samples.

This clonotype came up a few times. V and J are TRBV20-1 and TRBJ1-1; the D is unclear. Germline loops: CDR1 DFQATT, CDR2 SNEGSKA (reference sequence). V lost 6 bases, J lost 8 bases, and 19 bases lay in between. The CDR3 has 13 amino acids. The CDR3: CSAGKPTGREAFF. CDR3 in DNA: TGCAGTGCGGGAAAACCCACCGGTCGCGAAGCTTTCTTT.

This sequence joins TRBV7-9 and TRBJ2-7, with D possibly matching TRBD1 (6 bases). Germline V CDR1 and CDR2: SEHNR, FQNEAQ (reference sequence). V was trimmed by 4 bases and J by 2 bases, leaving 15 bases between them. This CDR3 has 15 residues. In nucleotides, the CDR3 is TGTGCCAGCAGCTCCAGACAGGCAGGGGCCTACGAGCAGTACTTC. Its translation: CASSSRQAGAYEQYF.

This clonotype appeared a few times. The chain has TRBV28 and TRBJ2-6; 8 nucleotides agree with TRBD2. Trimming took 7 bases from V and 0 from J; bases not matched to a gene: 8. The germline V gene encodes CDR1 MDHEN and CDR2 SYDVKM. The CDR3 is 17 amino acids. The CDR3 region is CASTLSGVSSGANVLTF. DNA for the CDR3: TGTGCCAGCACCCTTAGCGGGGTGAGCTCTGGGGCCAACGTCCTGACTTTC.

The chain links TRBV20-1 to TRBJ2-7; D is unresolved. The length of the CDR3 is 13 residues. Trimming took off 5 bases at V and 2 bases at J, with 13 bases between the two ends. Germline V lookup: CDR1 DFQATT, CDR2 SNEGSKA (reference sequence). CDR3 loop: CSAPVLLTYEQYF. The CDR3 coding sequence is TGCAGTGCTCCCGTTCTGCTCACCTACGAGCAGTACTTC.

The V call is TRBV14, the J call TRBJ2-7, with 8 positions matching TRBD2. This CDR3 is built from 15 residues. J was trimmed by 3 bases and V by 1 base; bases with no gene match: 5. Per the germline V gene, CDR1 is SGHDN and CDR2 is FVKESK. CDR3 DNA sequence: TGTGCCAGCAGCCAAGCCGGGACTAGTATCTACGAGCAGTACTTC. Amino acid sequence: CASSQAGTSIYEQYF. Combining the CDR3 with reference TRBV14 and TRBJ2-7 gives the whole variable domain EAGVTQFPSHSVIEKGQTVTLRCDPISGHDNLYWYRRVMGKEIKFLLHFVKESKQDESGMPNNRFLAERTGGTYSTLKVQPAELEDSGVYFCASSQAGTSIYEQYFGPGTRLTVT.

This clonotype showed up just a few times. CDR3 amino acids: CASSEDLMNTEAFF. The CDR3, as DNA: TGTGCCAGCTCAGAAGACCTTATGAACACTGAAGCTTTCTTT. The J gene is TRBJ1-1, the V gene TRBV18; D gene ambiguous. The CDR3 runs 14 residues. V lost 5 bases to trimming and J lost 0 bases, with 10 bases between them. Germline V gene data show CDR1 as KGHSH and CDR2 as LQKENI.

This clonotype was found a few times. The CDR3 region is CASSLSLAGAEKLFF. DNA for the CDR3: TGTGCCAGCAGCTTATCCCTCGCAGGGGCTGAAAAACTGTTTTTT. The chain joins TRBV7-9 to TRBJ1-4; TRBD1 might be the D (6 bases). In germline, CDR1 is SEHNR, CDR2 FQNEAQ (reference sequence). V lost 2 bases to trimming and J lost 7 bases, with 14 bases between them. The length of the CDR3 is 15 residues. Using reference TRBV7-9 and TRBJ1-4 for the parts outside the CDR3, the full variable domain is DTGVSQNPRHKITKRGQNVTFRCDPISEHNRLYWYRQTLGQGPEFLTYFQNEAQLEKSRLLSDRFSAERPKGSFSTLEIQRTEQGDSAMYLCASSLSLAGAEKLFFGSGTQLSVL.

This clonotype has just a few counts. CDR3 in DNA: TGCAGTGCAAAGAGGGGGCAAGGACTAGCCTCACTCAATGAGCAGTTCTTC. Translating gives CSAKRGQGLASLNEQFF. The chain combines TRBV20-1 with TRBJ2-1, with a possible D match to TRBD2 (8 bases). The CDR3 length is 17 residues. Looked up from germline, CDR1 is DFQATT and CDR2 is SNEGSKA (reference sequence). With 6 bases removed from V and 6 bases from J, the gap between germline ends came to 27 bases.

The table lists this clonotype with a few counts. The chain links TRBV6-5 to TRBJ2-2, with D tentatively TRBD1 (5 bases). Trimming took off 2 bases at V and 6 bases at J, with 10 bases between the two ends. The CDR3 totals 14 residues. Germline CDR1 reads MNHEY; CDR2 reads SVGAGI. The CDR3 spells CASSYTEGAGELFF. CDR3 DNA: TGTGCCAGCAGTTACACCGAAGGGGCCGGGGAGCTGTTTTTT.

This clonotype was seen only a few times. The chain combines TRBV28 with TRBJ1-1; TRBD1 is a possible D gene (6 bases). V lost 6 bases and J lost 7, with 21 bases in between. Germline CDR1 MDHEN, CDR2 SYDVKM. The CDR3 runs 15 residues. CDR3: CASRLLTGPLIEAFF. The DNA for the CDR3 is TGTGCCAGCAGGCTATTGACAGGACCATTGATTGAAGCTTTCTTT.

V is TRBV12-3 or TRBV12-4 and J is TRBJ2-3; TRBD2 agrees at 7 bases. Trimming removed 1 base from V and 3 bases from J; junction bases left unmatched: 1. The CDR3 covers 14 residues. DNA of the CDR3: TGTGCCAGCAGTTTAGGGGAGGGAACAGATACGCAGTATTTT. Amino acids: CASSLGEGTDTQYF.

The rearrangement links TRBV28 to TRBJ2-3; D perhaps matches TRBD1 (6 bases). V was trimmed by 0 bases and J by 2 bases, leaving 12 bases between them. Germline assignment: CDR1 MDHEN and CDR2 SYDVKM. The length of the CDR3 is 16 residues. The CDR3 sequence is CASSLWGQGNTDTQYF. The CDR3 coding sequence is TGTGCCAGCAGTTTATGGGGGCAGGGGAACACAGATACGCAGTATTTT.

The sample holds a few counts of this clonotype. This chain uses TRBV6-5 with TRBJ1-1, with D possibly TRBD1 on 5 matching bases. Per germline, CDR1 MNHEY and CDR2 SVGAGI. The ends were cut back, 7 bases at V and 1 base at J, with 13 bases in the middle. The length of the CDR3 is 14 residues. This chain's CDR3 is CASNRVDTNTEAFF. CDR3 sequence (DNA): TGTGCCAGCAACCGCGTGGACACGAACACTGAAGCTTTCTTT.

This clonotype occurred once. The chain combines TRBV7-7 with TRBJ2-3, with TRBD2 matching over 11 bases. This CDR3 has 17 amino acids. Germline V gene data show CDR1 as SSHAT and CDR2 as FNYEAQ (reference sequence). V trimming: 5 bases; J trimming: 1 base; junction bases outside the gene matches: 8. CDR3 coding DNA: TGTGCCAGCAGCCGTAGCGGGAGGGCCGATGGCACAGATACGCAGTATTTT. Translation: CASSRSGRADGTDTQYF.

This clonotype was seen a few times. This sequence joins TRBV11-2 and TRBJ2-5; D is unresolved. This CDR3 spans 11 amino acids. The V gene's germline CDR1 is SGHAT and CDR2 FQNNGV. Trimming pared 3 bases from V and 5 bases from J, leaving 4 bases between. In DNA, the CDR3 is TGTGCCAGCAGCTTCTCGGAGACCCAGTACTTC. Amino acids: CASSFSETQYF.

This clonotype has just a few counts. The chain has TRBV6-2 or TRBV6-3 and TRBJ1-1; no firm D call. Trimming removed 0 bases from V and 4 bases from J, with 9 bases in between. The CDR3 consists of 14 residues. Looked up from germline, CDR1 is MNHEY and CDR2 is SVGEGT. DNA of the CDR3: TGTGCCAGCAGTTACTCTAGCCAGAGCACTGAAGCTTTCTTT. Protein sequence: CASSYSSQSTEAFF.

This clonotype has more than one count but fewer than ten. The chain uses TRBV12-3 or TRBV12-4 and TRBJ2-7; D gene ambiguous. V was clipped by 5 bases and J by 3 bases, with 17 bases between them. The CDR3 loop spans 15 amino acids. The chain's CDR3 is CASSLLDPPFYEQYF. DNA for the CDR3: TGTGCCAGCAGTCTTTTGGACCCCCCTTTCTACGAGCAGTACTTC.

The CDR3: CAWRTGPSEAFF. In DNA form, the CDR3 reads TGTGCCTGGAGAACCGGACCGAGTGAAGCTTTCTTT. This chain uses TRBV30 with TRBJ1-1; D is unresolved. Trimming stripped 3 bases from V and 7 bases from J, with 12 bases between. The CDR3 sequence is 12 residues long. CDR1 and CDR2 from the germline V gene are GTSNPN and SVGIG (reference sequence).

This clonotype occurred a few times. The CDR3 DNA follows: TGCAGTGCTAGCCAGGCAGCGAACACTGAAGCTTTCTTT. It is translated as CSASQAANTEAFF. The V call is TRBV20-1, the J call TRBJ1-1, with D unclear. The V and J ends lost 3 bases and 1 base respectively, with 9 bases between them. CDR3 length: 13 amino acids. CDR1 DFQATT and CDR2 SNEGSKA come from the germline V gene (reference sequence).

In its sample, this clonotype was seen a few times. The chain carries TRBV7-2 and TRBJ2-6; the match to TRBD1 covers 8 bases. CDR1 is SGHTA and CDR2 is FQGNSA in the germline V gene. The CDR3 totals 17 residues. With V trimmed by 5 bases and J by 4 bases, 10 bases remained unmatched. CDR3 sequence: CASSPTGGSSGANVLTF. DNA of the CDR3: TGTGCCAGCAGCCCCACAGGGGGGTCTAGCGGGGCCAACGTCCTGACTTTC.

This chain connects TRBV7-2 to TRBJ2-5, with 7 nucleotides matching TRBD1. The CDR3 has 16 amino acids. J lost 4 bases, V lost 5 bases, and 13 bases had no gene match. Germline CDR1 is SGHTA and CDR2 is FQGNSA. CDR3 coding DNA: TGTGCCAGCAGCCTTTCTGGGACAGCTCGGGGAGAGACCCAGTACTTC. Translation: CASSLSGTARGETQYF.

This clonotype was recorded many times. CDR3 in DNA: TGTGCCAGCAGGAAAGCGGGAGGGGCCTACGAGCAGTACTTC. Translation: CASRKAGGAYEQYF. This chain joins TRBV12-3 or TRBV12-4 and TRBJ2-7; the match to TRBD2 covers 10 bases. The J segment lost 2 bases and the V segment lost 6 bases, leaving 4 bases of the junction unmatched. The CDR3 length is 14 residues.

This clonotype was seen only a few times. This rearrangement joins TRBV20-1 to TRBJ1-3; D remains ambiguous. V gave up 1 base and J gave up 4 bases, with 11 bases separating them. The CDR3 contains 14 residues. The germline CDR1 and CDR2 sequences are DFQATT and SNEGSKA (reference sequence). CDR3 DNA: TGCAGTGCTAGAGGTCCGGGAAGGGGAAACACCATATATTTT. This encodes CSARGPGRGNTIYF.

J is TRBJ1-5 and V is TRBV24-1, with D uncertain. The CDR3 length is 14 residues. Germline-derived CDR1 and CDR2 are KGHDR and SFDVKD. V was clipped by 4 bases and J by 4 bases, with 10 bases between them. Written as DNA, the CDR3 is TGTGCCACCAGTGAGGGCAGGCTAAATCAGCCCCAGCATTTT. Translation gives CATSEGRLNQPQHF.

V gene TRBV10-3 combines with J gene TRBJ2-7; 7 nucleotides align to TRBD1. The trim removed 6 bases at V and 0 bases at J, leaving 2 bases unmatched. The V gene's germline CDR1 is ENHRY and CDR2 SYGVKD. The CDR3 is 13 amino acids. The CDR3 nucleotides read TGTGCCATCAGCGGACAGGACTCCTACGAGCAGTACTTC. Amino acids: CAISGQDSYEQYF.

This clonotype has more than one count but fewer than ten. The rearrangement links TRBV14 to TRBJ2-1; TRBD2 matches at 9 bases. The CDR3 loop spans 17 amino acids. Germline values: CDR1 SGHDN, CDR2 FVKESK. With V trimmed by 4 bases and J by 4 bases, 11 bases remained unmatched. This CDR3 is CASSRAGAGGIYNEQFF. The DNA for the CDR3 is TGTGCCAGCAGCCGAGCAGGTGCGGGAGGGATTTACAATGAGCAGTTCTTC.

This clonotype was counted between two and nine times. The J gene is TRBJ2-3, the V gene TRBV7-2, with D possibly being TRBD2 (6 bases). Trimming removed 1 base from V and 4 bases from J, with 9 bases in between. Germline lookup yields CDR1 SGHTA and CDR2 FQGNSA. This CDR3 has 14 residues. The CDR3 bases are TGTGCCAGCAGCTTAGATGGGGGGTCAGATACGCAGTATTTT. It translates to CASSLDGGSDTQYF.

The sample holds a few counts of this clonotype. This chain links TRBV7-9 with TRBJ2-2; D possibly corresponds to TRBD2 (5 bases). Germline-derived CDR1 and CDR2 are SEHNR and FQNEAQ (reference sequence). Trimming removed 3 bases at V and 7 bases at J, with 9 bases between. The CDR3 extends over 13 amino acids. The CDR3 reads CASSLSDYGELFF. CDR3 bases: TGTGCCAGCAGCTTGAGTGACTACGGGGAGCTGTTTTTT.

The genes are TRBV9 and TRBJ2-4, with 10 bases identical to TRBD1. V gave up 3 bases and J gave up 6 bases; unmatched junction bases: 6. This CDR3 comprises 15 residues. Germline assignment: CDR1 SGDLS and CDR2 YYNGEE. This CDR3 is CASSAGQGLLNIQYF. CDR3 coding DNA: TGTGCCAGCAGCGCGGGACAGGGGCTTCTAAACATTCAGTACTTC.

The chain is built from TRBV12-3 or TRBV12-4 and TRBJ2-3; D is perhaps TRBD2 (6 bases). V gave up 4 bases and J gave up 5 bases, with 16 bases separating them. There are 15 residues in the CDR3. CDR3 in DNA: TGTGCCAGCAGTTCGGGACTCCCTGGTATAGATACGCAGTATTTT. Its translation: CASSSGLPGIDTQYF.

The chain recombines TRBV4-3 with TRBJ2-3; a possible D gene is TRBD2 (5 bases). The CDR3 consists of 13 residues. The germline V gene encodes CDR1 LGHNA and CDR2 YSLEER. V shed 1 base and J shed 6 bases, with 8 bases lying between them. CDR3 protein: CASSQGRGDTQYF. In DNA form, the CDR3 reads TGCGCCAGCAGCCAAGGCAGAGGGGATACGCAGTATTTT.

The gene calls are TRBV4-3 and TRBJ2-7, with TRBD2 identical over 8 bases. This CDR3 has 15 amino acids. The V and J ends lost 4 bases and 7 bases, in that order; junction bases with no gene match: 12. Per the germline V gene, CDR1 is LGHNA and CDR2 is YSLEER. The chain's CDR3 is CASSPYSGLAFEQYF. The CDR3, as DNA: TGCGCCAGCAGCCCATACTCCGGACTAGCTTTTGAGCAGTACTTC.